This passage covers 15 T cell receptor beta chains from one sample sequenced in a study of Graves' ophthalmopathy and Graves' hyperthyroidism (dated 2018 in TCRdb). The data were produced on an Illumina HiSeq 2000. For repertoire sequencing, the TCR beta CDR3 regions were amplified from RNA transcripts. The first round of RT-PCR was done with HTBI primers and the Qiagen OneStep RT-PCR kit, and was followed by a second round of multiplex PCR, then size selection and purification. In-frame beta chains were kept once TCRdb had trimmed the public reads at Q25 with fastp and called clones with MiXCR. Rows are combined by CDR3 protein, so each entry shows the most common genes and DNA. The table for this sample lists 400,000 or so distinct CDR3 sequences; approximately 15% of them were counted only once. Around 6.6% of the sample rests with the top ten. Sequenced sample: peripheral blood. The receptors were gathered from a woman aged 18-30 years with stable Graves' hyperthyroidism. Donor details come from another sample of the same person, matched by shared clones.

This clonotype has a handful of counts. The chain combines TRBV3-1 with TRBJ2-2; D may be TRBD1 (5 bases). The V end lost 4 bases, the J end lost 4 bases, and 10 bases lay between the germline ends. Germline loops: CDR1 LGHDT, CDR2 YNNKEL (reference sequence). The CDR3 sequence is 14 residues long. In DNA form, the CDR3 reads TGTGCCAGCAGCCGGCAGGGTGCCACCGGGGAGCTGTTTTTT. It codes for CASSRQGATGELFF.

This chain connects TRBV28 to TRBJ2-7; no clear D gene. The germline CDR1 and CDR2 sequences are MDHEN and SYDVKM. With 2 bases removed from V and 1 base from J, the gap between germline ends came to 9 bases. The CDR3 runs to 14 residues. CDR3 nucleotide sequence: TGTGCCAGCAGTTTAGTACACAGATCCTACGAGCAGTACTTC. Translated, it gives CASSLVHRSYEQYF.

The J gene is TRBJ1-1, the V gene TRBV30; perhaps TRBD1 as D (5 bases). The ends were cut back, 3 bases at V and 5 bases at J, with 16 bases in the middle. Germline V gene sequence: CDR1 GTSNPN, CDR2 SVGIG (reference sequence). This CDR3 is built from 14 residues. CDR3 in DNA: TGTGCCTGGAGCCGAGACAGTCTGGGGACTGAAGCTTTCTTT. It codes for CAWSRDSLGTEAFF.

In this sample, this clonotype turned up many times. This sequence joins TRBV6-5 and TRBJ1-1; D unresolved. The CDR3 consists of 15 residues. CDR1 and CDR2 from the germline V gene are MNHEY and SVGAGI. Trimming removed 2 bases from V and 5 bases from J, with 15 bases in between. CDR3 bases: TGTGCCAGCAGTTACCTCCCCACGCTGCGGACTGAAGCTTTCTTT. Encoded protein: CASSYLPTLRTEAFF.

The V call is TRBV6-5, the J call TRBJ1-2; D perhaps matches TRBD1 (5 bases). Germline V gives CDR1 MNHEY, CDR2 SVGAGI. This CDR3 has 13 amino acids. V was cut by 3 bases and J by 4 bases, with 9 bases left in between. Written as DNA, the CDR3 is TGTGCCAGCAGTTATCAGGGAGGCTATGGCTACACCTTC. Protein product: CASSYQGGYGYTF.

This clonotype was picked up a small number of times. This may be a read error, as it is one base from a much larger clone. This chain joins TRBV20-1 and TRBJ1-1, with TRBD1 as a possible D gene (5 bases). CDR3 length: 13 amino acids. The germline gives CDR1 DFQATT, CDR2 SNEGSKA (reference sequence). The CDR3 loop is CSAIPIQALEACF. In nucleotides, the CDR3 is TGCAGTGCTATCCCTATACAGGCCCTCGAAGCTTGCTTT.

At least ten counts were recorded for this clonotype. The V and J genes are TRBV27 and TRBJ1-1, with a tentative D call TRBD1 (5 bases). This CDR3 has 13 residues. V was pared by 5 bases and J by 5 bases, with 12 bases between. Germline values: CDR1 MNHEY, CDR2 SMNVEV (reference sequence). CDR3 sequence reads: CASSHGGRTEAFF. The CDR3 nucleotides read TGTGCCAGCAGTCACGGGGGTAGGACTGAAGCTTTCTTT.

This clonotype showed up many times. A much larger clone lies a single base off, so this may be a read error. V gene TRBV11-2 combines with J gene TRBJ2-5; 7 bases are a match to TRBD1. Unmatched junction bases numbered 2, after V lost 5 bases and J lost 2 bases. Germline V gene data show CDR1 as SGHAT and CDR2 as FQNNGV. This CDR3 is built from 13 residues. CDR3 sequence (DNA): TGTGCCAGCAGCACGGGACAGCAAGAGACCCAGTACTTC. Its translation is CASSTGQQETQYF.

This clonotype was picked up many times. CDR3 loop: CASSPTPGGEETQYF. The CDR3 DNA sequence: TGTGCCAGCAGCCCAACCCCGGGGGGTGAGGAGACCCAGTACTTC. The V call is TRBV6-1, the J call TRBJ2-5; 7 bases are a match to TRBD2. The CDR3 is 15 residues long. J lost 5 bases, V lost 6 bases, and 12 bases had no gene match. Germline V lookup: CDR1 MNHNS, CDR2 SASEGT.

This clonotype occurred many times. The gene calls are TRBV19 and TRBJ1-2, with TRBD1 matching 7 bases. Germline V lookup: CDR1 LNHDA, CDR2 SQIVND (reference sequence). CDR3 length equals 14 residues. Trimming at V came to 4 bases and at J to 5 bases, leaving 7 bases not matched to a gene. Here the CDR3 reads CASSTRDRDYGYTF. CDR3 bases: TGTGCCAGTAGTACCCGGGACAGAGATTATGGCTACACCTTC.

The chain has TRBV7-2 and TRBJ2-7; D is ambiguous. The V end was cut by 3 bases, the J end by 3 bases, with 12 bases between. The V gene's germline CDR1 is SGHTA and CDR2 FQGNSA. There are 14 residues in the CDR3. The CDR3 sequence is CASSFGVWDYEQYF. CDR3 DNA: TGTGCCAGCAGCTTTGGAGTCTGGGACTACGAGCAGTACTTC. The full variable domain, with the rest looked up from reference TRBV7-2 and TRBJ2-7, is GAGVSQSPSNKVTEKGKDVELRCDPISGHTALYWYRQSLGQGLEFLIYFQGNSAPDKSGLPSDRFSAERTGGSVSTLTIQRTQQEDSAVYLCASSFGVWDYEQYFGPGTRLTVT.

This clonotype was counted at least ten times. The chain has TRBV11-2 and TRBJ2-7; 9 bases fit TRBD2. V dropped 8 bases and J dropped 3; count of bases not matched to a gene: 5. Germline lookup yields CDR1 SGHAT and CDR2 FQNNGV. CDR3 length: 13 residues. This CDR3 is CASSRTSDYEQYF. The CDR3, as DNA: TGTGCCAGCTCGAGGACTAGCGACTACGAGCAGTACTTC.

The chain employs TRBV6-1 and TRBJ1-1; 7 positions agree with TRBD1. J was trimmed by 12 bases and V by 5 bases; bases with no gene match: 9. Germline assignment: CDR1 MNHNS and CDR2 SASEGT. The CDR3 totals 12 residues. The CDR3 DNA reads TGTGCCAGCAGTCCCCGACAGGGTAGAACTTTCTTT. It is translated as CASSPRQGRTFF.

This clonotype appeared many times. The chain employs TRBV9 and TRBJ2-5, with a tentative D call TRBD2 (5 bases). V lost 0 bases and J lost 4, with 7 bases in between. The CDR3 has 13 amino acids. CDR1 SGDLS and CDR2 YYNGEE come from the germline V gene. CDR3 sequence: CASSVGGLETQYF. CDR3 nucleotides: TGTGCCAGCAGCGTAGGAGGGCTAGAGACCCAGTACTTC. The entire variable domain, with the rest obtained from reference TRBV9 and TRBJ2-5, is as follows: DSGVTQTPKHLITATGQRVTLRCSPRSGDLSVYWYQQSLDQGLQFLIQYYNGEERAKGNILERFSAQQFPDLHSELNLSSLELGDSALYFCASSVGGLETQYFGPGTRLLVL.

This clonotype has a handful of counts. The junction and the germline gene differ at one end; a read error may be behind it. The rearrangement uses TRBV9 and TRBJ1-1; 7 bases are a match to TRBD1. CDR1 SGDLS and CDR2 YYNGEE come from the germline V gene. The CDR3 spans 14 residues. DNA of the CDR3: TGTGCCAGCAGCGTCACAGGGGCGAGGGCTGAAGCTTGCTTT. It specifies CASSVTGARAEACF.